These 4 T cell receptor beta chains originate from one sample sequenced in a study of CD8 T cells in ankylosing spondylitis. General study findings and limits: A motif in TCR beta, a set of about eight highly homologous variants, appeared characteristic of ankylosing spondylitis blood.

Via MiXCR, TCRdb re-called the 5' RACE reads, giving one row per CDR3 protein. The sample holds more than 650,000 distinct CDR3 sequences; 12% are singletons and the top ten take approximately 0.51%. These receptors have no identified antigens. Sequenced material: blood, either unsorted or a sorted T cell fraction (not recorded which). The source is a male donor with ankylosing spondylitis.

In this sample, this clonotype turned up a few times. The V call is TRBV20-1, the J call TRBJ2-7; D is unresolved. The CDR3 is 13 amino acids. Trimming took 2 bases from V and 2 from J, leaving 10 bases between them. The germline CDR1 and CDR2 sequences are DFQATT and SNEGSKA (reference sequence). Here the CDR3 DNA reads TGCAGTGCTAGATTGACGGTTACCTACGAGCAGTACTTC. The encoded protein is CSARLTVTYEQYF.

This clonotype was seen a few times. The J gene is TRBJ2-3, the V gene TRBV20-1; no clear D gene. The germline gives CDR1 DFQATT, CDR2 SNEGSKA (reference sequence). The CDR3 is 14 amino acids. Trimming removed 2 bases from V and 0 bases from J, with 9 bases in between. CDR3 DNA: TGCAGTGCTAGACAGCCCGCAAGCACAGATACGCAGTATTTT. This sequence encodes CSARQPASTDTQYF.

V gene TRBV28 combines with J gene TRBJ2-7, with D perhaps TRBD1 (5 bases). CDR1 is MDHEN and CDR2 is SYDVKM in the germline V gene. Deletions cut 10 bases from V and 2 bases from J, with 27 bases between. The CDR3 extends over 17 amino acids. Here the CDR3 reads CATIDSKSSVPTYEQYF. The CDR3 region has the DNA TGTGCCACCATTGACAGTAAATCCTCCGTACCTACCTACGAGCAGTACTTC.

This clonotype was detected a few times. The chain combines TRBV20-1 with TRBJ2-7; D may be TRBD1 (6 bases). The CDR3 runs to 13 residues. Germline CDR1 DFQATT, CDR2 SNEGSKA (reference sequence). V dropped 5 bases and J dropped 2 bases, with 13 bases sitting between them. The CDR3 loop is CSAPKTGTYEQYF. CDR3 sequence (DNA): TGCAGTGCTCCTAAGACAGGAACCTACGAGCAGTACTTC.